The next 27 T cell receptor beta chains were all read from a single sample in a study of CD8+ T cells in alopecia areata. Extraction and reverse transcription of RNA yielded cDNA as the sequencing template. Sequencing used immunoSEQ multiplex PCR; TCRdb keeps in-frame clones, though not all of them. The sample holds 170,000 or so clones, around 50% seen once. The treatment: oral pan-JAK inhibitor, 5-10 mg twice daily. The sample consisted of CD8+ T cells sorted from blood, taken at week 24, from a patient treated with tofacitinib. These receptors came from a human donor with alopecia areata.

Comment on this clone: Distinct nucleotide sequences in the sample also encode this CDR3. The CDR3 protein is CAWSVGYEQYF. Written as DNA, the CDR3 is TGTGCCTGGAGTGTCGGCTACGAGCAGTACTTC. The chain has TRBV30 and TRBJ2-7; D remains unclear. V dropped 0 bases and J dropped 3 bases, with 3 bases sitting between them. The CDR3 has 11 amino acids. Germline V gene lookup returns CDR1 GTSNPN and CDR2 SVGIG (reference sequence).

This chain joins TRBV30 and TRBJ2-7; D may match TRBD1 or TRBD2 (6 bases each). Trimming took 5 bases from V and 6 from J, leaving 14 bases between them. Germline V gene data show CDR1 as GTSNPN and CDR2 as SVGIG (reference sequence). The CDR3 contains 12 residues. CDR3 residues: CAWARRGFEQYF. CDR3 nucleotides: TGTGCCTGGGCTCGGAGGGGGTTCGAGCAGTACTTC.

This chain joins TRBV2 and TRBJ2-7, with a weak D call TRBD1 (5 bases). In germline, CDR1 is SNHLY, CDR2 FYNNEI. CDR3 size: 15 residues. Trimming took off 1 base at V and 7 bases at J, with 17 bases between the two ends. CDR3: CASSEVSRAPGEQYF. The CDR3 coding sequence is TGTGCCAGCAGTGAAGTGAGCAGGGCGCCGGGTGAGCAGTACTTC.

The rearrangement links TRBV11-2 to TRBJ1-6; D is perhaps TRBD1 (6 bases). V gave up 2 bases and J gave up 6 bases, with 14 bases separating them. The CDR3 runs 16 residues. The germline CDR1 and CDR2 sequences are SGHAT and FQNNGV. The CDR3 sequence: CASSLWRGAGNSPLHF. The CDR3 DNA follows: TGTGCCAGCAGCTTATGGCGGGGGGCGGGTAATTCACCCCTCCACTTT.

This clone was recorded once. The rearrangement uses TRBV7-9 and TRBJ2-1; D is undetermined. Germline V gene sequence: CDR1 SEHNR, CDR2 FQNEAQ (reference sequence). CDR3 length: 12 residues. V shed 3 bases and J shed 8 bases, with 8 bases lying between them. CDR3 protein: CASSLVGDEQFF. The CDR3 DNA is TGTGCCAGCAGCTTGGTTGGGGATGAGCAGTTCTTC.

The CDR3 region has the DNA TGCGCCAGCAGCCAAATTCGAGGGGAGACCCAGTACTTC. This sequence encodes CASSQIRGETQYF. J is TRBJ2-5 and V is TRBV4-1, with D tentatively TRBD2 (5 bases). With 2 bases removed from V and 5 bases from J, the gap between germline ends came to 9 bases. Germline CDR1 MGHRA, CDR2 YSYEKL. CDR3 length equals 13 residues.

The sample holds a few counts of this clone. CDR3 loop: CSAGTGSSGNTIYF. The CDR3, as DNA: TGCAGCGCCGGGACAGGGAGCTCTGGAAACACCATATATTTT. This rearrangement joins TRBV29-1 to TRBJ1-3; 9 positions agree with TRBD1. CDR1 SQVTM and CDR2 ANQGSEA come from the germline V gene. The J segment lost 0 bases and the V segment lost 7 bases, leaving 4 bases of the junction unmatched. CDR3 size: 14 residues.

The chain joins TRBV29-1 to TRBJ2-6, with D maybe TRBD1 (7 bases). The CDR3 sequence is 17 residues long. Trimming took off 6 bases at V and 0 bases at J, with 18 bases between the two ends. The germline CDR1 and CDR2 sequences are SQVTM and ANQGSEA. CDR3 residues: CSVGGTESNSGANVLTF. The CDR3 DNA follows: TGCAGCGTCGGAGGGACAGAATCCAACTCTGGGGCCAACGTCCTGACTTTC.

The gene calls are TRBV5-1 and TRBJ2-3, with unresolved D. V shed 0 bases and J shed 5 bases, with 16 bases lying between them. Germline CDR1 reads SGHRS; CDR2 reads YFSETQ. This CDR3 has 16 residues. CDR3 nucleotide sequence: TGCGCCAGCAGCTTGGACGCTTGGGGTTTGGGAGATACGCAGTATTTT. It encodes CASSLDAWGLGDTQYF.

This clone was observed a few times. The CDR3 sequence is CASRLPMVNSPLHF. DNA of the CDR3: TGTGCCAGCAGATTGCCCATGGTGAATTCACCCCTCCACTTT. The V call is TRBV7-9, the J call TRBJ1-6, with D unresolved. The germline V and J ends were trimmed by 6 bases and 7 bases, with 13 bases remaining between them. The CDR3 has 14 amino acids. CDR1 and CDR2 from the germline V gene are SEHNR and FQNEAQ (reference sequence).

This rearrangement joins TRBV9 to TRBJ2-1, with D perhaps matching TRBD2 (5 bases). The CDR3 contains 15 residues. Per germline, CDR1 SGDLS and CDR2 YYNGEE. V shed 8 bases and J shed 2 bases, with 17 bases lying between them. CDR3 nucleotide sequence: TGTGCCAGTTCCTCTTTGGAGGCTGCCTACAATGAGCAGTTCTTC. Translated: CASSSLEAAYNEQFF.

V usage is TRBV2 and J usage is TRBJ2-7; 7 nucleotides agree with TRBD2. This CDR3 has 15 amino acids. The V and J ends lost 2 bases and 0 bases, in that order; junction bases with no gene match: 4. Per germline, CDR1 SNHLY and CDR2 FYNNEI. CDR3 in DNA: TGTGCCAGCAGTGAATCAGCGGGGAACTCCTACGAGCAGTACTTC. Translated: CASSESAGNSYEQYF. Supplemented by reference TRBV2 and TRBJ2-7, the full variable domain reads EPEVTQTPSHQVTQMGQEVILRCVPISNHLYFYWYRQILGQKVEFLVSFYNNEISEKSEIFDDQFSVERPDGSNFTLKIRSTKLEDSAMYFCASSESAGNSYEQYFGPGTRLTVT.

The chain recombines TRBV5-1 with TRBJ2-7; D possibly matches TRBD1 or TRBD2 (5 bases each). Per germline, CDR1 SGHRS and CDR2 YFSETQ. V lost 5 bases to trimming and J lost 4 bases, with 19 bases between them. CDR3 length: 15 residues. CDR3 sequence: CASSLRRRQSYEQYF. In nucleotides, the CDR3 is TGCGCCAGCAGTTTGAGGAGGCGACAGTCGTACGAGCAGTACTTC.

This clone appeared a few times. DNA for the CDR3: TGTGCCTGGAGTGTACCGGGACTAGTTCTCCATGAGCAGTTCTTC. Translated, it gives CAWSVPGLVLHEQFF. The chain joins TRBV30 to TRBJ2-1; the match to TRBD2 covers 8 bases. The CDR3 loop spans 15 amino acids. CDR1 is GTSNPN, CDR2 SVGIG, per germline (reference sequence). With V trimmed by 0 bases and J by 8 bases, 9 bases remained unmatched.

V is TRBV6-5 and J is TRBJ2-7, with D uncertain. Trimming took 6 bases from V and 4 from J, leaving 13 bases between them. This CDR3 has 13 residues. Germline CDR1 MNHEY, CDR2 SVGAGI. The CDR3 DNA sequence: TGTGCCAGCAGCCCCGTTGGGTCATACGAGCAGTACTTC. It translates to CASSPVGSYEQYF.

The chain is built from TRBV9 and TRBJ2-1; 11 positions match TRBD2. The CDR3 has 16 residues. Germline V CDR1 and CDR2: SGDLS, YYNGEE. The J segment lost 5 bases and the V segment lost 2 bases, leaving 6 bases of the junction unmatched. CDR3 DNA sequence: TGTGCCAGCAGCGTCCCCTCTAGCGGGGGGAACAATGAGCAGTTCTTC. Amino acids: CASSVPSSGGNNEQFF.

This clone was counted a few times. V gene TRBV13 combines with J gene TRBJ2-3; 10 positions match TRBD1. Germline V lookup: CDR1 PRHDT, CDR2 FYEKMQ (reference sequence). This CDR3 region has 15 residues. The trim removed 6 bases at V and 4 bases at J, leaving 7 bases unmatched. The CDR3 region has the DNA TGTGCCAGCAGTTCTGTGGACAGGGGGTCAGATACGCAGTATTTT. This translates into CASSSVDRGSDTQYF.

For the CDR3, the DNA is TGTGCCTGGAGTGTGGCAGGGGGAGCTTTCTTT. Translated: CAWSVAGGAFF. The chain couples TRBV30 to TRBJ1-1; 7 bases fit TRBD1. V shed 0 bases and J 10 bases; nucleotides not matched to a gene: 2. This CDR3 is 11 amino acids long. Germline CDR1 GTSNPN, CDR2 SVGIG (reference sequence). The full variable domain, rest sourced from reference TRBV30 and TRBJ1-1, is SQTIHQWPATLVQPVGSPLSLECTVEGTSNPNLYWYRQAAGRGLQLLFYSVGIGQISSEVPQNLSASRPQDRQFILSSKKLLLSDSGFYLCAWSVAGGAFFGQGTRLTVV.

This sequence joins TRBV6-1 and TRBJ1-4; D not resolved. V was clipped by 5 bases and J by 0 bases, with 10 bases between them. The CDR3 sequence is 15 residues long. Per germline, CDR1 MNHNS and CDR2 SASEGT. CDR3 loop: CASSPSGTTNEKLFF. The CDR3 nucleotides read TGTGCCAGCAGTCCATCGGGGACAACTAATGAAAAACTGTTTTTT.

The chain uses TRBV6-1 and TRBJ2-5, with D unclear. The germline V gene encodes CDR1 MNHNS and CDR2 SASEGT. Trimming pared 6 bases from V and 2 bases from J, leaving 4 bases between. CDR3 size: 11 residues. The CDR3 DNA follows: TGTGCCAGCAGCCCACAAGAGACCCAGTACTTC. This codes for CASSPQETQYF.

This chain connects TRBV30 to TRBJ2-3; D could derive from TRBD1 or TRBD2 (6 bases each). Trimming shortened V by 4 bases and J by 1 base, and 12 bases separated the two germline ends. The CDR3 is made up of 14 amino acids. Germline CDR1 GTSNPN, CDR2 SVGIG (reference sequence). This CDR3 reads CAWTLGGGTDTQYF. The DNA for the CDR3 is TGTGCCTGGACGTTGGGGGGCGGCACAGATACGCAGTATTTT.

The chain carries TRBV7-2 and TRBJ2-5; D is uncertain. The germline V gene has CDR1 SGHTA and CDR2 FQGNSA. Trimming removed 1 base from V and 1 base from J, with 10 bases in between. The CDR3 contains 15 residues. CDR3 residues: CASSLVGNPQETQYF. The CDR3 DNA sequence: TGTGCCAGCAGCTTAGTGGGGAACCCCCAAGAGACCCAGTACTTC.

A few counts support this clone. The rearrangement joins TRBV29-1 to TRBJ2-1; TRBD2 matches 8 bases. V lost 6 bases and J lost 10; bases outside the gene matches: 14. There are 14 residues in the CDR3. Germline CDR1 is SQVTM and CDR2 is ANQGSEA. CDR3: CSVIRGGRWEEQFF. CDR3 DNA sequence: TGCAGCGTAATCCGGGGGGGCCGGTGGGAAGAGCAGTTCTTC.

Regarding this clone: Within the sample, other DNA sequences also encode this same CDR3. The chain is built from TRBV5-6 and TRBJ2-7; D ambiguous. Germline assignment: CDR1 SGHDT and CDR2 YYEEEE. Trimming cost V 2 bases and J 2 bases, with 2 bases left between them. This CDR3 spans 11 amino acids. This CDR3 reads CASSLAYEQYF. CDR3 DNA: TGTGCCAGCAGCTTAGCCTACGAGCAGTACTTC.

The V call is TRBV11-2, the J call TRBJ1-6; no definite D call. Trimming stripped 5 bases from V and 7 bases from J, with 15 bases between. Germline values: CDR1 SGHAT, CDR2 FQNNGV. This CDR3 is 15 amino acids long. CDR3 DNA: TGTGCCAGCAGCCTTCTACAAACGGGAAATTCACCCCTCCACTTT. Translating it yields CASSLLQTGNSPLHF. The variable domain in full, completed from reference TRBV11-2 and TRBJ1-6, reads EAGVAQSPRYKIIEKRQSVAFWCNPISGHATLYWYQQILGQGPKLLIQFQNNGVVDDSQLPKDRFSAERLKGVDSTLKIQPAKLEDSAVYLCASSLLQTGNSPLHFGNGTRLTVT.

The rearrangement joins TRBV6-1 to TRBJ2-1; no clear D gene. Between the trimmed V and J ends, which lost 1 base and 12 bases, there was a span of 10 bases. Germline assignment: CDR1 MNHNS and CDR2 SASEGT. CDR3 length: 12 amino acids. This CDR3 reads CASSEDTKGQFF. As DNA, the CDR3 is TGTGCCAGCAGTGAAGACACTAAGGGGCAGTTCTTC.

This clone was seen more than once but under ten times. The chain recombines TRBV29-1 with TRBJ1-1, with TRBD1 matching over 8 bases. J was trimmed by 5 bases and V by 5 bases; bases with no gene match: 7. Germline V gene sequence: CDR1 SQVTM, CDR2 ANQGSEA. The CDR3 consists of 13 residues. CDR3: CSVWTGYGTEAFF. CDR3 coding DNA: TGCAGCGTTTGGACAGGGTATGGAACTGAAGCTTTCTTT.